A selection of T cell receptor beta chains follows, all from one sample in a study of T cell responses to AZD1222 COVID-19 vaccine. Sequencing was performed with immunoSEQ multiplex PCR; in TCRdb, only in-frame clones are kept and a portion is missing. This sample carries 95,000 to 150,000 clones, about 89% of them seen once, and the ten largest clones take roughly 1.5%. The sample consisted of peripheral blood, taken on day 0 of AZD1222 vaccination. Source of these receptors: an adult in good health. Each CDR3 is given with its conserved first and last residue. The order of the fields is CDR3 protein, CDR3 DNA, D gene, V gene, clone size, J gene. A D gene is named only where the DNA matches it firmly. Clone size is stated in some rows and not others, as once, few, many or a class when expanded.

CDR3: CASSHGLTGSYEQYF; DNA: TGTGCCAGCAGCCACGGACTAACCGGCTCCTACGAGCAGTACTTC; D: .; V: TRBV7-8; size: once; J: TRBJ2-7
CDR3: CASSLGSSEQYF; DNA: TGTGCCAGCAGCTTAGGTTCGAGTGAGCAGTACTTC; D: .; V: TRBV7-9; size: .; J: TRBJ2-7
CDR3: CASSVEPDMLSEQYF; DNA: TGTGCCAGCAGCGTAGAGCCAGACATGTTAAGCGAGCAGTACTTC; D: .; V: TRBV9; size: .; J: TRBJ2-7
CDR3: CASRLTGLAGSYEQYF; DNA: TGTGCCAGCAGGCTTACTGGACTAGCGGGCTCCTACGAGCAGTACTTC; D: TRBD2; V: TRBV27; size: .; J: TRBJ2-7
CDR3: CASSSRTGRNTEAFF; DNA: TGTGCCAGCAGTTCCCGGACAGGACGAAACACTGAAGCTTTCTTT; D: TRBD1; V: TRBV2; size: .; J: TRBJ1-1
CDR3: CASRDRAGQPQHF; DNA: TGTGCCAGCAGGGACAGGGCGGGTCAGCCCCAGCATTTT; D: TRBD1; V: TRBV6-5; size: .; J: TRBJ1-5
CDR3: CASSWSRGLGSSNQPQHF; DNA: TGTGCCAGCAGTTGGAGCAGGGGGCTTGGGAGTAGCAATCAGCCCCAGCATTTT; D: TRBD1; V: TRBV28; size: .; J: TRBJ1-5
CDR3: CASSRQGVSNTEAFF; DNA: TGTGCCAGCAGCCGACAGGGGGTGTCGAACACTGAAGCTTTCTTT; D: TRBD1; V: TRBV7-3; size: once; J: TRBJ1-1
CDR3: CASSLRLETQYF; DNA: TGTGCCAGCAGTTTAAGGCTAGAGACCCAGTACTTC; D: .; V: TRBV12-3/TRBV12-4; size: .; J: TRBJ2-5
CDR3: CTSSQDPVGLAGTTDTQYF; DNA: TGCACCAGCAGCCAAGATCCCGTCGGACTAGCGGGAACCACAGATACGCAGTATTTT; D: .; V: TRBV1; size: .; J: TRBJ2-3